The rows below give T cell receptor beta chains drawn from one sample of a study of shared clonotypes between healthy human individuals. Assay: immunoSEQ multiplex PCR; the TCRdb copy retains only in-frame clones and omits some. Among around 1.1 million clones listed, approximately 78% were seen once. Sequenced input: memory CD4+ T cells from PBMCs. These receptors originate from a young man in good health. Some clones in this sample may be carry-over from other donors' samples. Each CDR3 is given with its conserved first and last residue. D genes are given only for firm matches. Clone size is shown for a subset of rows, as once, few, many or a class of expanded clone.

cdr3_aa cdr3_nt clone_size j_call v_call d_call
CASSPEGPTGEKLFF TGTGCCAGCTCACCCGAGGGGCCTACTGGTGAAAAACTGTTTTTT NA TRBJ1-4 TRBV18 NA
CAWSARDEQYF TGTGCCTGGAGCGCGAGAGACGAGCAGTACTTC NA TRBJ2-7 TRBV30 NA
CASSLTGTGAYNEQFF TGTGCCAGCAGTTTGACCGGGACAGGAGCCTACAATGAGCAGTTCTTC once TRBJ2-1 TRBV5-5 TRBD1
CASSTQGGLLSGANVLTF TGTGCCAGTAGTACCCAGGGTGGCCTCCTCTCTGGGGCCAACGTCCTGACTTTC NA TRBJ2-6 TRBV19 NA
CASISTGTGSGNTIYF TGTGCCAGCATCTCGACCGGGACAGGGTCTGGAAACACCATATATTTT NA TRBJ1-3 TRBV28 TRBD1
CASSLYSVGNTEAFF TGTGCCAGCAGCTTGTACTCTGTGGGGAACACTGAAGCTTTCTTT NA TRBJ1-1 TRBV5-6 NA
CASSPPVQNNEQFF TGTGCCAGCAGTCCTCCTGTCCAGAACAATGAGCAGTTCTTC NA TRBJ2-1 TRBV2 NA
CASSRTGYNEQFF TGCGCCAGCAGTAGGACAGGGTACAATGAGCAGTTCTTC NA TRBJ2-1 TRBV10-2 TRBD1
CASSPLGGGSTDTQYF TGTGCCAGCAGTCCGCTTGGCGGGGGCAGCACAGATACGCAGTATTTT NA TRBJ2-3 TRBV28 NA
CASREDHRAAPQHF TGTGCCAGCAGAGAAGATCATCGGGCAGCCCCCCAGCATTTT NA TRBJ1-5 TRBV2 NA
CASSLGGQFQETQYF TGTGCCAGCAGCTTGGGGGGACAATTCCAAGAGACCCAGTACTTC few TRBJ2-5 TRBV5-4 NA
CASSLLQGNTIYF TGTGCCAGCAGCTTATTACAAGGAAACACCATATATTTT once TRBJ1-3 TRBV7-9 NA
CASSLYRTSGYNEQFF TGTGCCAGCAGTTTATACCGGACTAGCGGATACAATGAGCAGTTCTTC NA TRBJ2-1 TRBV28 TRBD2
CASSSATSGDRFF TGTGCCAGCAGTTCCGCAACTTCAGGGGATAGGTTCTTC NA TRBJ2-1 TRBV28 NA
CASSPGSATEAFF TGCGCCAGCAGCCCCGGGTCAGCCACTGAAGCTTTCTTT NA TRBJ1-1 TRBV5-1 NA
CASSSGGGSNQPQHF TGTGCCAGCAGTTCAGGGGGGGGTAGCAATCAGCCCCAGCATTTT NA TRBJ1-5 TRBV6-6 TRBD1
CASSLQRGGNEQFF TGTGCCAGCAGCTTACAACGGGGAGGGAATGAGCAGTTCTTC NA TRBJ2-1 TRBV7-3 TRBD2
CATSMGGSVYEQYF TGTGCCACCAGCATGGGCGGGAGTGTATACGAGCAGTACTTC NA TRBJ2-7 TRBV15 TRBD2
CASSLRGQSDEQYF TGTGCCAGCAGTCTGAGGGGACAGTCGGACGAGCAGTACTTC NA TRBJ2-7 TRBV2 TRBD1
CASSIASGGYTF TGTGCCAGTAGTATAGCGTCGGGGGGCTACACCTTC few TRBJ1-2 TRBV19 NA
CSASGLRFF TGCAGTGCTAGCGGGTTACGGTTCTTT NA TRBJ1-1 TRBV20-1 NA
CASRGSVDGYTF TGTGCCAGCAGGGGAAGCGTGGATGGCTACACCTTC NA TRBJ1-2 TRBV6-5 NA
CASSLWGEPNYGYTF TGCGCCAGCAGCTTGTGGGGAGAACCTAACTATGGCTACACCTTC NA TRBJ1-2 TRBV5-1 NA
CASSPHWAENTGELFF TGTGCCAGCAGCCCCCACTGGGCCGAGAACACCGGGGAGCTGTTTTTT NA TRBJ2-2 TRBV11-3 NA
CASSGDSYEQYF TGTGCCAGCAGTGGAGACTCCTACGAGCAGTACTTC once TRBJ2-7 TRBV2 NA
CASSLSTGRGTEAFF TGTGCCAGCAGTTTATCGACAGGGCGAGGCACTGAAGCTTTCTTT NA TRBJ1-1 TRBV28 TRBD1
CASLGQYNEKLFF TGTGCCAGCCTCGGGCAGTATAATGAAAAACTGTTTTTT NA TRBJ1-4 TRBV28 NA
CASSPRQGTGANYGYTF TGTGCCAGTAGTCCTCGCCAAGGGACAGGGGCTAACTATGGCTACACCTTC NA TRBJ1-2 TRBV19 TRBD1
CASSSGLITREQYF TGTGCCAGCAGCTCAGGACTGATCACGAGGGAGCAGTACTTC NA TRBJ2-7 TRBV11-2 NA
CASSVFPDGGQETQYF TGTGCCAGCAGCGTATTTCCTGATGGGGGCCAAGAGACCCAGTACTTC NA TRBJ2-5 TRBV9 NA
CASSVNRGQETQYF TGTGCCAGCAGTGTGAACAGGGGGCAAGAGACCCAGTACTTC NA TRBJ2-5 TRBV7-2 TRBD1
CASSSRPFATNEKLFF TGTGCCAGCAGTTCCCGACCGTTTGCAACTAATGAAAAACTGTTTTTT NA TRBJ1-4 TRBV28 NA
CASSRDYPRETQYF TGTGCCAGTAGTCGGGACTACCCCAGGGAGACCCAGTACTTC few TRBJ2-5 TRBV19 TRBD2
CASSPGTDLPEQYF TGTGCCAGCAGTCCCGGGACAGACCTACCCGAGCAGTACTTC once TRBJ2-7 TRBV28 TRBD1
CASSQEGRRVAGYTF TGCGCCAGCAGCCAAGAAGGGCGCAGGGTTGCTGGCTACACCTTC NA TRBJ1-2 TRBV4-3 NA
CASSLSGSGNTIYF TGCGCCAGCAGCTTGTCAGGGTCTGGAAACACCATATATTTT NA TRBJ1-3 TRBV5-1 NA
CASSQGLGLDTIYF TGCGCCAGCAGCCAAGGTCTGGGGTTGGACACCATATATTTT NA TRBJ1-3 TRBV4-1 NA
CASSRMVREYTQYF TGTGCCAGCAGCCGGATGGTCAGGGAGTATACGCAGTATTTT NA TRBJ2-3 TRBV13 NA
CASSSSDATEAFF TGTGCCAGCAGTTCCTCGGACGCCACTGAAGCTTTCTTT NA TRBJ1-1 TRBV6-5 NA
CASSIGRSEQYF TGTGCCAGCAGCATCGGGCGGAGTGAGCAGTACTTC NA TRBJ2-7 TRBV6-5 NA
CASSLGGHGSYEQYF TGTGCCAGCAGCTTAGGGGGACACGGATCCTACGAGCAGTACTTC few TRBJ2-7 TRBV7-2 NA
CASSSGTRETQYF TGTGCCAGCAGCTCCGGGACCAGAGAGACCCAGTACTTC few TRBJ2-5 TRBV5-4 NA